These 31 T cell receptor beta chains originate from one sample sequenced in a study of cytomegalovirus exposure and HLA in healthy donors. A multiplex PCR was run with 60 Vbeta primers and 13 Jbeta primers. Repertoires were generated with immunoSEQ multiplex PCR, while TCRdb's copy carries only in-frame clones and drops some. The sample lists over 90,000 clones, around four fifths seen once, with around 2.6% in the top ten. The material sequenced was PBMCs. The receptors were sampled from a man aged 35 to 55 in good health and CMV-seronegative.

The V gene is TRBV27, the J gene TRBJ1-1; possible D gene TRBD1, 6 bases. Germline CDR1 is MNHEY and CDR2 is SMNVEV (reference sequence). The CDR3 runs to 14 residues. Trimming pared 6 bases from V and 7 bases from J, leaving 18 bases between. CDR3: CASRQSQGTDEAFF. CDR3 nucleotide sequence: TGTGCCAGCAGGCAATCACAGGGAACGGATGAAGCTTTCTTT.

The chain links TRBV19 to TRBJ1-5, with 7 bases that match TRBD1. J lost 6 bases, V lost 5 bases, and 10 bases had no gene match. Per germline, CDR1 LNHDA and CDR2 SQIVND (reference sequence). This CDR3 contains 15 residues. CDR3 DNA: TGTGCCAGTAGTTACAACAGGGGAGAAAGTCAGCCCCAGCATTTT. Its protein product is CASSYNRGESQPQHF.

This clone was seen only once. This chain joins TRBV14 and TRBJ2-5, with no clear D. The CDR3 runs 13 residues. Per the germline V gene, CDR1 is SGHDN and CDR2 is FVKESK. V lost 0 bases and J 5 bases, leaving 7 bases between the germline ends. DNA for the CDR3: TGTGCCAGCAGCCAAGAAGAGTGGGAGACCCAGTACTTC. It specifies CASSQEEWETQYF.

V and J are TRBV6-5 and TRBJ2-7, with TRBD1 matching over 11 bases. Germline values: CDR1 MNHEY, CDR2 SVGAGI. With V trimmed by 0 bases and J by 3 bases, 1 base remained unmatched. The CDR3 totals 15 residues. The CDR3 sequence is CASSYSGTGGYEQYF. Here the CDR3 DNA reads TGTGCCAGCAGTTACTCAGGGACAGGGGGCTACGAGCAGTACTTC.

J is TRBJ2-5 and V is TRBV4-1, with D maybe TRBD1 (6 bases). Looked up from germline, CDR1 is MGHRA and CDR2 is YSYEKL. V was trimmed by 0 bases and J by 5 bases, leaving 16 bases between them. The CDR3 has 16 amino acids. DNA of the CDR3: TGCGCCAGCAGCCAAGACCATGGGGGCGGATGGGAGACCCAGTACTTC. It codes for CASSQDHGGGWETQYF.

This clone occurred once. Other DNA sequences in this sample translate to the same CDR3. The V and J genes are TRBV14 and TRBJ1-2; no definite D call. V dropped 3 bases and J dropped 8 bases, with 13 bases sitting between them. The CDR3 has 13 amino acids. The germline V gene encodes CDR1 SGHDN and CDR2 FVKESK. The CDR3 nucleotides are TGTGCCAGCAGCCAGGCTCTAGGCGGGGGCTACACCTTC. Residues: CASSQALGGGYTF.

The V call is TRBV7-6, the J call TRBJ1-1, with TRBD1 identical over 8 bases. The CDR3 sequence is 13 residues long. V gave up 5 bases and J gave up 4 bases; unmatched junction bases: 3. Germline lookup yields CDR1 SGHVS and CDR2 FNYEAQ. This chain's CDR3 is CASSRGTGTEAFF. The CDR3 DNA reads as TGTGCCAGCAGCCGTGGGACAGGCACTGAAGCTTTCTTT.

The CDR3: CATELWGTGLGEQYF. CDR3 nucleotides: TGTGCCACCGAGCTGTGGGGTACAGGGTTGGGTGAGCAGTACTTC. V and J are TRBV2 and TRBJ2-7, with D perhaps matching TRBD1 (6 bases). The CDR3 covers 15 residues. The germline V and J ends were trimmed by 10 bases and 7 bases, with 26 bases remaining between them. Germline CDR1 and CDR2: SNHLY and FYNNEI.

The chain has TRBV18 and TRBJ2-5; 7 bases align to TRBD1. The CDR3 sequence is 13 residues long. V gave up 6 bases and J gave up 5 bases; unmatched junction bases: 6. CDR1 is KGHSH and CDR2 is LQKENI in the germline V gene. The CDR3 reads CASSRQGLETQYF. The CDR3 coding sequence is TGTGCCAGCTCCCGACAGGGCCTCGAGACCCAGTACTTC. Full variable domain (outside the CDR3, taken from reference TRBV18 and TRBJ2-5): NAGVMQNPRHLVRRRGQEARLRCSPMKGHSHVYWYRQLPEEGLKFMVYLQKENIIDESGMPKERFSAEFPKEGPSILRIQQVVRGDSAAYFCASSRQGLETQYFGPGTRLLVL.

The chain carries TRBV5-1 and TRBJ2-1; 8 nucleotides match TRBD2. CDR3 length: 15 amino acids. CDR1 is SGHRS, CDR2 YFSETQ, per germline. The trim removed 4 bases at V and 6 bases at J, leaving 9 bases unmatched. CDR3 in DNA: TGCGCCAGCAGCGTTAGCGGGGACTCCGGCAATGAGCAGTTCTTC. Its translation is CASSVSGDSGNEQFF. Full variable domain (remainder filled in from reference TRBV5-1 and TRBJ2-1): KAGVTQTPRYLIKTRGQQVTLSCSPISGHRSVSWYQQTPGQGLQFLFEYFSETQRNKGNFPGRFSGRQFSNSRSEMNVSTLELGDSALYLCASSVSGDSGNEQFFGPGTRLTVL.

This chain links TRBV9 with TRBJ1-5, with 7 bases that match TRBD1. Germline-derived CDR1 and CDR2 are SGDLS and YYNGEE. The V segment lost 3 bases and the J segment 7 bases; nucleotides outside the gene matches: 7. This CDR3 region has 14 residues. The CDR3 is CASSGHRGRQPQHF. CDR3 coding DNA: TGTGCCAGCAGCGGACACAGGGGTCGGCAGCCCCAGCATTTT.

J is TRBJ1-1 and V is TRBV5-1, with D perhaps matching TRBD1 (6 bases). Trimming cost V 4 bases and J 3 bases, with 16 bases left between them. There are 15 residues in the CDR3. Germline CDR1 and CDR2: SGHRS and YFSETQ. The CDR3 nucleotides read TGCGCCAGCAGCACCGAATACAGGGCCCACACTGAAGCTTTCTTT. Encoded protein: CASSTEYRAHTEAFF.

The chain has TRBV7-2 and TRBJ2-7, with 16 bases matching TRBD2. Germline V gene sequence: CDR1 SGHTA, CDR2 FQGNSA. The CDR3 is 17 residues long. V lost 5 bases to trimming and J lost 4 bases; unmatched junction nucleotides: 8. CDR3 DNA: TGTGCCAGCAGCCCAGGGACTAGCGGGGGGGCACTTTACGAGCAGTACTTC. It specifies CASSPGTSGGALYEQYF.

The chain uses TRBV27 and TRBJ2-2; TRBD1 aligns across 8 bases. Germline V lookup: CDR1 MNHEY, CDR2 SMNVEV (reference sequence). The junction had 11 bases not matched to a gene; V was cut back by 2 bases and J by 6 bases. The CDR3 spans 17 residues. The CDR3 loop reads CASSLEIKRTGSGELFF. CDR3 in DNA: TGTGCCAGCAGTTTAGAAATAAAACGGACAGGGTCCGGGGAGCTGTTTTTT.

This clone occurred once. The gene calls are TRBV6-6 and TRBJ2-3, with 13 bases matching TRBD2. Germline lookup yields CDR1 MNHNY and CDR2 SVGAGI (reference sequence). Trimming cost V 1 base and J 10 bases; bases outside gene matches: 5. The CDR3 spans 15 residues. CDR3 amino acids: CASSYLGTSGDAQYF. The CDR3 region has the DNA TGTGCCAGCAGTTACTTGGGGACTAGCGGGGATGCGCAGTATTTT.

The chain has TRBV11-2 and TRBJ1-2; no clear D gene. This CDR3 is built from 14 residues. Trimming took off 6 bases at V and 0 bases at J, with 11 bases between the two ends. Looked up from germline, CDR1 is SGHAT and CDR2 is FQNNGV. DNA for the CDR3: TGTGCCAGCAGTTACGTGGGCACTAACTATGGCTACACCTTC. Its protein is CASSYVGTNYGYTF.

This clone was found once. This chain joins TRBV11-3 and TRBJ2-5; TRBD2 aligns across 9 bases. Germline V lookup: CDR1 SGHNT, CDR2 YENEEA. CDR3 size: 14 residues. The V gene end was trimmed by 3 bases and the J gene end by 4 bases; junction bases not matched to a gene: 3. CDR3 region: CASSLGLAGETQYF. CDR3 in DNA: TGTGCCAGCAGCTTGGGACTAGCCGGAGAGACCCAGTACTTC. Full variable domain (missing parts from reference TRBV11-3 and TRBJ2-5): EAGVVQSPRYKIIEKKQPVAFWCNPISGHNTLYWYLQNLGQGPELLIRYENEEAVDDSQLPKDRFSAERLKGVDSTLKIQPAELGDSAVYLCASSLGLAGETQYFGPGTRLLVL.

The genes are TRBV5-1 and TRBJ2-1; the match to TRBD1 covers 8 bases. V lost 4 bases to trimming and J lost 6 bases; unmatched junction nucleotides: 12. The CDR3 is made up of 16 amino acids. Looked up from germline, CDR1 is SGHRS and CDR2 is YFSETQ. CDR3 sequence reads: CASSPNAITGGNEQFF. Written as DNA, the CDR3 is TGCGCCAGCAGCCCTAACGCTATTACAGGGGGCAATGAGCAGTTCTTC.

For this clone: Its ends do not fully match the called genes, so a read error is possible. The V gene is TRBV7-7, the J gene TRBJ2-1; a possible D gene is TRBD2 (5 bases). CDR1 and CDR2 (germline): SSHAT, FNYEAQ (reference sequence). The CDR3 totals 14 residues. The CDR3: CASSPPERANEQFF. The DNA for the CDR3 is TGTGCTAGCAGCCCCCCCGAGAGGGCCAATGAGCAGTTCTTC.

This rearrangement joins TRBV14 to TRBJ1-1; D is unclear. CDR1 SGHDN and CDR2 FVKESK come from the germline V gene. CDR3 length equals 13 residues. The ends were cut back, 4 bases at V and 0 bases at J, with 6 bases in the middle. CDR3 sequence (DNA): TGTGCCAGCAGCCCCCTACTGAACACTGAAGCTTTCTTT. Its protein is CASSPLLNTEAFF.

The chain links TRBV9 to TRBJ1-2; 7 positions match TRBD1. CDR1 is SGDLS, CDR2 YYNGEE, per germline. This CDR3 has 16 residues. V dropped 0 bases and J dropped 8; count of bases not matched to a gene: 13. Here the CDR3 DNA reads TGTGCCAGCAGCGTAGCTACAGGGGCGGAGTACGGAGGCTACACCTTC. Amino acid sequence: CASSVATGAEYGGYTF.

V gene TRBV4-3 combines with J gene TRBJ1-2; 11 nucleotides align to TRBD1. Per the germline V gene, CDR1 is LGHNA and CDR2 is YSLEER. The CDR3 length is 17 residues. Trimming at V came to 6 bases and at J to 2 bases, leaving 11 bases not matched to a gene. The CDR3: CASSYDYGTGGNYGYTF. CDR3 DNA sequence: TGCGCCAGCAGTTATGATTACGGGACAGGGGGAAACTATGGCTACACCTTC.

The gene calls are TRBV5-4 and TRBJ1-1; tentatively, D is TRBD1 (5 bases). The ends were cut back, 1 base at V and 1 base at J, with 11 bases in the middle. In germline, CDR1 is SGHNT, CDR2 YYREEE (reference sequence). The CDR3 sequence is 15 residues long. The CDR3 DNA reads TGTGCCAGCAGCTTGTCGTGGGGCCGGAACACTGAAGCTTTCTTT. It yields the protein CASSLSWGRNTEAFF.

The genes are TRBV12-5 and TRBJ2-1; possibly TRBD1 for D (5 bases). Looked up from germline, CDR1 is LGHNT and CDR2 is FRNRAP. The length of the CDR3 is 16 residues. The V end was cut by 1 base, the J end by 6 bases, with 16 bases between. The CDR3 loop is CASGLDSLRDSNEQFF. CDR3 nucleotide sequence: TGTGCTAGTGGTTTGGACTCACTCCGTGACAGCAATGAGCAGTTCTTC.

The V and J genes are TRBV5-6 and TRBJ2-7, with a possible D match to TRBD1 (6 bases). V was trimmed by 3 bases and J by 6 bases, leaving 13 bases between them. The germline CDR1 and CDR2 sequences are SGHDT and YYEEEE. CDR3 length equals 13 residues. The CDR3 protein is CASSSSYRVEQYF. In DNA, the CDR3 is TGTGCCAGCAGCTCATCCTACAGGGTCGAGCAGTACTTC.

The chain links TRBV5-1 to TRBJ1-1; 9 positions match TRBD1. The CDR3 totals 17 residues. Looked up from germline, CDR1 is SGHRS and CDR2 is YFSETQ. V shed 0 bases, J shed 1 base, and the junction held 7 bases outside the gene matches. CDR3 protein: CASSLAGTGFENTEAFF. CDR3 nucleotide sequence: TGCGCCAGCAGCTTGGCCGGGACAGGGTTTGAGAACACTGAAGCTTTCTTT.

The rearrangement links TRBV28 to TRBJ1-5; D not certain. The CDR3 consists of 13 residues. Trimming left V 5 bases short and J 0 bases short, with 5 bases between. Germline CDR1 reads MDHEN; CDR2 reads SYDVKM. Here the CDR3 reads CASSRYSNQPQHF. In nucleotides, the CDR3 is TGTGCCAGCAGTCGCTATAGCAATCAGCCCCAGCATTTT.

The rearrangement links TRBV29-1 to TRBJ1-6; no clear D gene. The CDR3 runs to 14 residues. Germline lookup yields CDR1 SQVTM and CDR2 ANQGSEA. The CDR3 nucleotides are TGCAGAACTCCTAGGAGCTCCTATAATTCACCCCTCCACTTT. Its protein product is CRTPRSSYNSPLHF.

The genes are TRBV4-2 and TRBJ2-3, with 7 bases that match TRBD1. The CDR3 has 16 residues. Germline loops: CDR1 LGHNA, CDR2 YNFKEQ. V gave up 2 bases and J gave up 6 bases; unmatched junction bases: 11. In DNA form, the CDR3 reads TGTGCCAGCAGCCAACCGTCCCCAGGGGGTTCGGATACGCAGTATTTT. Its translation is CASSQPSPGGSDTQYF.

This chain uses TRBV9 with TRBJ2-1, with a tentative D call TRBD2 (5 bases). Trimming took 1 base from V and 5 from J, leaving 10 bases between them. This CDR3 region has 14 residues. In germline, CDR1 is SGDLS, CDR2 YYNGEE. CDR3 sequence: CASSVSGKHNEQFF. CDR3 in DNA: TGTGCCAGCAGCGTATCGGGGAAGCACAATGAGCAGTTCTTC.

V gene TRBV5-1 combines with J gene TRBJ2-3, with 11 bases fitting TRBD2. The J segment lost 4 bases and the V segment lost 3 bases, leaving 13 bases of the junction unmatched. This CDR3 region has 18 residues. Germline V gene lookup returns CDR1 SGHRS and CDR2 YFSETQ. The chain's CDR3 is CASSYRFSGGARADTQYF. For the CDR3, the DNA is TGCGCCAGCAGCTACCGTTTTAGCGGGGGGGCCAGGGCAGATACGCAGTATTTT. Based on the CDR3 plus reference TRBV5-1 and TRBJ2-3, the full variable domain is KAGVTQTPRYLIKTRGQQVTLSCSPISGHRSVSWYQQTPGQGLQFLFEYFSETQRNKGNFPGRFSGRQFSNSRSEMNVSTLELGDSALYLCASSYRFSGGARADTQYFGPGTRLTVL.